Described below is a single T cell receptor beta chain sequence and its context. There is no known antigen for this receptor. The read gets to within 3 residues of the CDR3 end, and the germline J gene fills in the rest. Using the immunoSEQ assay, multiplex PCR amplified TCR beta CDR3 regions from an average of around 1,300 ng of genomic DNA per sample. Primer bias was corrected in the assay by using a complete synthetic TCR repertoire to establish an amplification baseline. Amplicons were sequenced on the Illumina platform. The original pipeline was this. Sequences were error-corrected by clustering with frequency ratios and a modified nearest-neighbor algorithm, then analyzed in the immunoSEQ Analyzer with IMGT gene definitions. TCR richness and evenness were averaged over 20 rarefaction repeats at each rarefaction depth, excluding samples with fewer sequences than the depth. Relative abundances of V, D and J genes were compared between groups using Wilcoxon rank sum tests, with FDR correction applied. In the blinded duplicates, the intraclass correlation was over 95% for TCR richness and averaged around 78% across around 70 gene segments. This immuneACCESS table, as held by TCRdb, lists in-frame sequences with V and J called but not all clones. Of the missing ones, under half trace to an unresolved V gene in checked studies; the others have no known cause. The V and J calls and clone size are taken from that table; D and trimming were inferred from the DNA. The table kept for this sample lists 25,000 to 35,000 clones. Clones ranked in the top ten supply approximately 20% of the sample.

This sample is part of a study of T cells in women clearing cervical HPV infection (dated by TCRdb to the late 2010s). Background on the whole study: The cases were under 30 women with histologically confirmed HPV16-related CIN3 or worse, and 2 of these cases were invasive cancers. This exploratory proof-of-principle case-control study, nested within the Guanacaste HPV Natural History Study in Costa Rica, compared TCR repertoires among women with different cervical HPV16 outcomes. Cases had a median age of roughly 35 years compared with 37 to 45 for controls, and baseline characteristics showed no significant differences between the groups. For cases, a median interval of approximately 150 days, with an interquartile range of about 85 to 200 days, was observed between lesion detection and blood sampling. HLA typing was available for only a few women, so HLA type could not be excluded as a confounder. Cases were matched to controls by age within five years and by the year the sample was collected. The controls were about two dozen women whose single incident HPV16 infection cleared within 12 months with no development of precancer or cancer. Blood from cases was drawn at the visit where the lesion was first identified, while blood from controls was drawn once the infection was no longer detected. Five blinded duplicates per group were added as quality controls, so that 60 or so samples were obtained: roughly 50 participants and 10 replicates. The parent cohort enrolled approximately 9,200 women aged 18 or older in Guanacaste, Costa Rica, during about 1993 to 1994 and followed them for 6 to 7 years. Paper-wide results and their limitations: Random forest classifiers that combined richness and V gene abundances separated cases from controls with an estimated AUC of less than 0.85. TCR repertoire richness was significantly higher in CIN3+ cases than in controls across sequencing depths, while evenness did not differ. T-cell numbers per sample were unknown, so richness differences could reflect varying T-cell content rather than repertoire biology. Lower TRBV6-7 relative abundance was observed in cases than in controls (around 0.11% versus 0.15%; Bonferroni P = 0.0008). The cross-sectional design could not show whether the associations came before the infection or were a result of it, and neither effector/memory subsets nor HPV-specific T cells were isolated.

Every participant had a single incident cervical HPV16 infection, and women with prevalent HPV16 infections were excluded. Cervical HPV DNA was detected by MY09/MY11 PCR and genotyped by dot-blot hybridization. Around 14 mL of heparinized blood was centrifuged, after which the buffy coat was aliquoted, frozen at -30 degrees C, and then stored at -80 degrees C. Genomic DNA was extracted from buffy coat specimens using QIAGEN kits. Trimming leaves V shorter by 0 bases and J shorter by 0 bases, with the junction holding 3 bases beyond the gene matches. Inclusive of the bounding cysteine and phenylalanine, the CDR3 is 15 residues long. The CDR3 was read in part: 36 bases, with the frame set at base 1. The germline V gene sets CDR1 to SGHRS and CDR2 to YFSETQ.

Sequencing was carried out using blood buffy coat. The receptor's source is a woman between 18 and 69 years old with a cervical HPV16 infection that either progressed to CIN3+ or cleared (not recorded which). The rearrangement joined TRBV5-1 to TRBJ2-7, with 7 bases in between that match TRBD2. The CDR3 DNA, read in part, is TGCGCCAGCAGCTTGGGCGGGGGAAGCTCCTACGAG. This is translated as CASSLGGGSSYE. The complete CDR3 reads CASSLGGGSSYEQYF. Reference TRBV5-1 and TRBJ2-7 proteins supply the regions before and after the CDR3; the full variable domain is: KAGVTQTPRYLIKTRGQQVTLSCSPISGHRSVSWYQQTPGQGLQFLFEYFSETQRNKGNFPGRFSGRQFSNSRSEMNVSTLELGDSALYLCASSLGGGSSYEQYFGPGTRLTVT.